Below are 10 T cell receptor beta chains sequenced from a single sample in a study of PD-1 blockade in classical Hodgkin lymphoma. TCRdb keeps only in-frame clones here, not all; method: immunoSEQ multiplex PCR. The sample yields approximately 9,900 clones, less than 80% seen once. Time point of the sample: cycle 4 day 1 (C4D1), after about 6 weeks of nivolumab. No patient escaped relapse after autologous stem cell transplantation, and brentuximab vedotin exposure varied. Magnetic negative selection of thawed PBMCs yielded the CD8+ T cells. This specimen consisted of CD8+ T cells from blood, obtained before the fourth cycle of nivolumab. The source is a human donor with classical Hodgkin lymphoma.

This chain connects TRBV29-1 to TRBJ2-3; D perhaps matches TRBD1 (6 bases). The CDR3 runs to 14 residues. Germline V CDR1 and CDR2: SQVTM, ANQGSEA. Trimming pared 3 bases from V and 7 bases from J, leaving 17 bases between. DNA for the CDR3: TGCAGCGTTGATCAGGGGCTCCTCCCGAATACGCAGTATTTT. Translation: CSVDQGLLPNTQYF.

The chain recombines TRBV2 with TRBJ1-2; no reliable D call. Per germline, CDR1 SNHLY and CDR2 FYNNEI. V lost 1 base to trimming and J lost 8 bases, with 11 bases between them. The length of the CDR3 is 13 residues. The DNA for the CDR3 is TGTGCCAGCAGTGAAGTACCCGTTGACGGCTACACCTTC. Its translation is CASSEVPVDGYTF. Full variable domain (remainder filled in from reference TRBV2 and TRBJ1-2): EPEVTQTPSHQVTQMGQEVILRCVPISNHLYFYWYRQILGQKVEFLVSFYNNEISEKSEIFDDQFSVERPDGSNFTLKIRSTKLEDSAMYFCASSEVPVDGYTFGSGTRLTVV.

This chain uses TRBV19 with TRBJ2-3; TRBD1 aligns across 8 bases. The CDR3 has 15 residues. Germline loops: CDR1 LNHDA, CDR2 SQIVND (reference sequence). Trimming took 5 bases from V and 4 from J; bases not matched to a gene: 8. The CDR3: CASSGSGGVSDTQYF. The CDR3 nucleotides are TGTGCCAGTAGTGGGTCAGGGGGCGTTTCAGATACGCAGTATTTT.

The chain's CDR3 is CASSLSGQGGTEAFF. The CDR3, as DNA: TGTGCCAGCAGCCTGTCGGGACAGGGGGGGACTGAAGCTTTCTTT. The rearrangement links TRBV7-9 to TRBJ1-1; TRBD1 matches at 11 bases. This CDR3 comprises 15 residues. CDR1 and CDR2 (germline): SEHNR, FQNEAQ (reference sequence). The V and J ends lost 5 bases and 5 bases, in that order; junction bases with no gene match: 7.

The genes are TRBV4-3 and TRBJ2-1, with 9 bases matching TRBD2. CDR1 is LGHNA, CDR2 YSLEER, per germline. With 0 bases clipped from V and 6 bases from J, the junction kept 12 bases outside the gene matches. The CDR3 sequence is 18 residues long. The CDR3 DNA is TGCGCCAGCAGCCAAGATACCGTGCCGGGACTAGCCACCAATGAGCAGTTCTTC. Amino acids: CASSQDTVPGLATNEQFF.

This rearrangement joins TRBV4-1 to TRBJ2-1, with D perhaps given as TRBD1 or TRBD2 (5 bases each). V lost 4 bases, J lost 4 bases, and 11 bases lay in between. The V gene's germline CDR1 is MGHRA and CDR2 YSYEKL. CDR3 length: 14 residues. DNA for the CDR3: TGCGCCAGCAGCCTCCGGGACCAGTACAATGAGCAGTTCTTC. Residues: CASSLRDQYNEQFF.

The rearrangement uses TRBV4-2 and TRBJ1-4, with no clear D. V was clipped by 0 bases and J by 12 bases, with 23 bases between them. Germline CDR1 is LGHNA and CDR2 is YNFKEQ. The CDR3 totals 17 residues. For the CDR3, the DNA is TGTGCCAGCAGCCAAGATTACATAACCGGGCCCCAAGTGGAACTGTTTTTT. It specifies CASSQDYITGPQVELFF.

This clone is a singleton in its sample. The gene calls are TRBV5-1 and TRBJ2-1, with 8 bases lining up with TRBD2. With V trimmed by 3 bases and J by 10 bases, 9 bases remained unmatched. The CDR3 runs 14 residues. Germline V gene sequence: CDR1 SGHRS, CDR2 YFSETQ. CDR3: CASSSGTGGGEQFF. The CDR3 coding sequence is TGCGCCAGCAGCTCCGGGACCGGCGGGGGGGAGCAGTTCTTC.

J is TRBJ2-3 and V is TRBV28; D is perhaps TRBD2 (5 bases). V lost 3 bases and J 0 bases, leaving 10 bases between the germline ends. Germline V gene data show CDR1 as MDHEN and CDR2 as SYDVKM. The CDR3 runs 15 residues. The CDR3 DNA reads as TGTGCCAGCAGTTTCAGCGGTTCTAGCACAGATACGCAGTATTTT. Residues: CASSFSGSSTDTQYF. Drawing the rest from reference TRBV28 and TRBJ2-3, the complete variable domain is DVKVTQSSRYLVKRTGEKVFLECVQDMDHENMFWYRQDPGLGLRLIYFSYDVKMKEKGDIPEGYSVSREKKERFSLILESASTNQTSMYLCASSFSGSSTDTQYFGPGTRLTVL.

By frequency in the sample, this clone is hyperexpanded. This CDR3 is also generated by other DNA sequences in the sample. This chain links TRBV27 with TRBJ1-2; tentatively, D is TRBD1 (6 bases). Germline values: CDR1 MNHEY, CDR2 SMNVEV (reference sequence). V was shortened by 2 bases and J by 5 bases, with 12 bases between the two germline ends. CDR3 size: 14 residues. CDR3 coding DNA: TGTGCCAGCAGTTTAGGGGCAGGGGTTTATGGCTACACCTTC. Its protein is CASSLGAGVYGYTF.